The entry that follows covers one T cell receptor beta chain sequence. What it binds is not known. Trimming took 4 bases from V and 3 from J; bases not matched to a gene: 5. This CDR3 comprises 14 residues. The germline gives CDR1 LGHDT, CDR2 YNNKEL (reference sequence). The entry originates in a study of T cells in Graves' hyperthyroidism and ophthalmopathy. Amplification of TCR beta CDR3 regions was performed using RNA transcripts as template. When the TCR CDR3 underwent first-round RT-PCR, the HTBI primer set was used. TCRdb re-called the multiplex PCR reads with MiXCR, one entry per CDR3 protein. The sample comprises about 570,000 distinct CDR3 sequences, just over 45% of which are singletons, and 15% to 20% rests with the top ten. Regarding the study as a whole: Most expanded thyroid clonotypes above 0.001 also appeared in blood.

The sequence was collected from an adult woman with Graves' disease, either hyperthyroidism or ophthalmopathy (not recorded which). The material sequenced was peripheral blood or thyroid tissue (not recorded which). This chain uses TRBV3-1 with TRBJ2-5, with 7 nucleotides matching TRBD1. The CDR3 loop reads CASSLMGQKETQYF. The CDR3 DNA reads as TGTGCCAGCAGCCTTATGGGACAGAAAGAGACCCAGTACTTC.